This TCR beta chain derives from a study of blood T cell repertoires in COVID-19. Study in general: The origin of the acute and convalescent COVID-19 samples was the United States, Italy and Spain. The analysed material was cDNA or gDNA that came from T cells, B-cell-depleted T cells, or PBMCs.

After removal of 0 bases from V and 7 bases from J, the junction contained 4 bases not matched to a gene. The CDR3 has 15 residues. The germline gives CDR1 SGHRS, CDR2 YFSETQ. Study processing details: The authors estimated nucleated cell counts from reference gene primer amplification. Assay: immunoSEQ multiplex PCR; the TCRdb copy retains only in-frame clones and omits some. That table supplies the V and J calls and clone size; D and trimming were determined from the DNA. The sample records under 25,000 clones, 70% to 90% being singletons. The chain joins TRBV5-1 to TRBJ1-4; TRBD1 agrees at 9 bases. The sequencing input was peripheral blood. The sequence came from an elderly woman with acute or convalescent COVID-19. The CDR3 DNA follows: TGCGCCAGCAGCTTGGTGGGACAGGGTTTTGAAAAACTGTTTTTT. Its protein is CASSLVGQGFEKLFF.